This T cell receptor beta chain derives from a study of control samples from healthy donors and cancer patients (dated by TCRdb to the early 2020s). A remark on this clone: Its specific antigen is unknown. One base away there is no much larger clone; base qualities are not given.

The CDR3 sequence holds 13 residues, the cysteine and phenylalanine included. Of the read, only the CDR3 DNA is kept; its 39 bases are in frame from base 1. From a lookup of the germline V gene (reference sequence), CDR1 and CDR2 are LNHDA and SQIVND. Trimming removed 8 bases from V and 0 bases from J, leaving 10 bases between the germline ends. The library relied on the immunoSEQ multiplex PCR assay. TCRdb stores this immuneACCESS table with in-frame sequences only. Part of the clones is absent; in the studies checked, under half of the shortfall reflects unresolved V genes, and no reason is known for the rest. The sample table lists roughly 84,000 clones, roughly nine tenths of them with a count of one. The ten largest clones capture approximately 16% of the sample.

This receptor chain uses TRBV19 and TRBJ2-5; there is no confident call for the D gene. Sample: blood. The sequence derives from a middle-aged man in good health. The CDR3 reads CASGPLYQETQYF. The nucleotides read TGTGCCAGTGGCCCCTTGTACCAAGAGACCCAGTACTTC. With all but the CDR3 taken from the reference TRBV19 and TRBJ2-5 genes, the full variable domain is: DGGITQSPKYLFRKEGQNVTLSCEQNLNHDAMYWYRQDPGQGLRLIYYSQIVNDFQKGDIAEGYSVSREKKESFPLTVTSAQKNPTAFYLCASGPLYQETQYFGPGTRLLVL.